This T cell receptor beta chain was found in a study of T-cell memory formation after mild COVID-19. Germline V lookup: CDR1 SGHRS, CDR2 YFSETQ. CDR3 length: 15 residues. V lost 4 bases and J lost 6; bases outside the gene matches: 9. The table lists this clonotype with a few counts. What it binds is unknown. 5'RACE with constant-segment primers yielded barcoded, UMI-tagged TCR alpha and TCR beta cDNA libraries. A single record per CDR3 protein comes from TCRdb applying MiXCR to the 5' RACE reads. The data show roughly 580,000 distinct CDR3 sequences, more than 15% seen once. General observations from the study: Among clones contracting day 15 to 85, CD4/CD8 was balanced, whereas later expanders leaned CD4+.

The TCR sequence derives from an adult woman who had mild COVID-19 (a few samples of this study predate the infection). Cell type and time point are not known. Sequenced: PBMCs or a T cell subset sorted from them (not recorded which). The chain links TRBV5-1 to TRBJ2-2; TRBD1 matches at 7 bases. CDR3 in DNA: TGCGCCAGCAGCCCAAATGACAGGGCTCCCGGGGAGCTGTTTTTT. Encoded protein: CASSPNDRAPGELFF.